These 20 T cell receptor beta chains were sequenced from one sample in a study of T cell repertoires in cytomegalovirus infection. MiXCR was run by TCRdb on the reads, yielding one entry per CDR3 protein. The sample contains about 210,000 distinct CDR3 sequences, around 6.4% of which appear only once. The sequenced sample consisted of PBMCs. All receptors come from a human donor in good health (CMV status not recorded). Some clones in this sample may be carry-over from other donors' samples.

The chain uses TRBV12-3 or TRBV12-4 and TRBJ2-1; D is perhaps TRBD2 (6 bases). The CDR3 totals 14 residues. V dropped 3 bases and J dropped 6 bases, with 12 bases sitting between them. The CDR3 DNA sequence: TGTGCCAGCAGTTTGGTGGGAGCGGGCAATGAGCAGTTCTTC. It encodes CASSLVGAGNEQFF.

In its sample, this clonotype was seen many times. The chain couples TRBV9 to TRBJ1-2; TRBD1 is a possible D gene (5 bases). There are 14 residues in the CDR3. Germline-derived CDR1 and CDR2 are SGDLS and YYNGEE. With 4 bases removed from V and 8 bases from J, the gap between germline ends came to 18 bases. The chain's CDR3 is CASSLPGQGGGYTF. In DNA, the CDR3 is TGTGCCAGCAGCCTCCCCGGCCAGGGTGGAGGCTACACCTTC.

This clonotype was detected many times. V and J are TRBV10-3 and TRBJ2-7, with unresolved D. Germline loops: CDR1 ENHRY, CDR2 SYGVKD. CDR3 length equals 15 residues. The V end lost 0 bases, the J end lost 1 base, and 10 bases lay between the germline ends. The DNA for the CDR3 is TGTGCCATCAGTGAGTCGGGTGACATATCCTACGAGCAGTACTTC. Translation gives CAISESGDISYEQYF.

This clonotype was recorded at least ten times. The chain is built from TRBV5-1 and TRBJ1-6, with TRBD1 matching over 10 bases. This CDR3 region has 14 residues. Germline CDR1 reads SGHRS; CDR2 reads YFSETQ. The ends lost 4 bases at V and 10 bases at J; junction bases unmatched: 5. This CDR3 is CASSTGQGKSPLHF. The CDR3 coding sequence is TGCGCCAGCAGCACGGGACAGGGGAAGTCACCCCTCCACTTT.

Points on this clonotype: A read error is possible here, since a much larger clone lies one base away. The chain joins TRBV19 to TRBJ1-1, with D perhaps TRBD1 (6 bases). Germline V gene data show CDR1 as LNHDA and CDR2 as SQIVND (reference sequence). With 4 bases removed from V and 6 bases from J, the gap between germline ends came to 24 bases. The length of the CDR3 is 17 residues. The DNA of the CDR3 is TGTGCCAGTAGTAGTAGGCTCAAGGGGGGCCCTAACTCTGAAGCTTTCTTT. Residues: CASSSRLKGGPNSEAFF.

This clonotype was counted ten times or more. The chain has TRBV29-1 and TRBJ2-3; D gene uncertain. The CDR3 consists of 14 residues. Germline V gene data show CDR1 as SQVTM and CDR2 as ANQGSEA. The germline V and J ends were trimmed by 0 bases and 4 bases, with 11 bases remaining between them. CDR3 nucleotides: TGCAGCGTTGAAGATCCAAACCGGGCAGATACGCAGTATTTT. Amino acid sequence: CSVEDPNRADTQYF.

This clonotype was picked up many times. The rearrangement joins TRBV6-5 to TRBJ2-1, with 12 nucleotides matching TRBD2. Germline V lookup: CDR1 MNHEY, CDR2 SVGAGI. This CDR3 spans 13 amino acids. The ends lost 8 bases at V and 8 bases at J; junction bases unmatched: 4. The chain's CDR3 is CASGRLAGDEQFF. In DNA, the CDR3 is TGTGCCAGCGGTAGACTAGCGGGGGATGAGCAGTTCTTC.

This clonotype was seen at least ten times. The CDR3 reads CSASQGAEEQPQHF. In nucleotides, the CDR3 is TGCAGTGCTAGCCAGGGGGCAGAGGAACAGCCCCAGCATTTT. The chain carries TRBV20-1 and TRBJ1-5; 8 positions agree with TRBD1. The junction had 8 bases not matched to a gene; V was cut back by 3 bases and J by 7 bases. The CDR3 consists of 14 residues. CDR1 DFQATT and CDR2 SNEGSKA come from the germline V gene (reference sequence).

This clonotype showed up many times. The chain has TRBV6-2 or TRBV6-3 and TRBJ1-1; tentative D call: TRBD1 (6 bases). The CDR3 is made up of 14 amino acids. Germline loops: CDR1 MNHEY, CDR2 SVGEGT. V lost 7 bases and J lost 1, with 13 bases in between. CDR3 DNA: TGTGCCAGCATTCTACAGGGCCCGAACACTGAAGCTTTCTTT. Residues: CASILQGPNTEAFF.

The chain couples TRBV30 to TRBJ2-1; D gene unclear. Germline CDR1 reads GTSNPN; CDR2 reads SVGIG (reference sequence). The CDR3 spans 15 residues. Trimming removed 0 bases from V and 3 bases from J, with 12 bases in between. The CDR3 sequence: CAWSVLIKDYNEQFF. In nucleotides, the CDR3 is TGTGCCTGGAGTGTATTGATTAAGGACTACAATGAGCAGTTCTTC.

The V call is TRBV7-2, the J call TRBJ2-1, with a tentative D call TRBD2 (6 bases). Trimming took 1 base from V and 10 from J, leaving 17 bases between them. CDR1 and CDR2 (germline): SGHTA, FQGNSA. CDR3 length equals 15 residues. The chain's CDR3 is CASSLGGDPSGEQFF. The CDR3 bases are TGTGCCAGCAGCTTAGGTGGGGACCCAAGCGGGGAGCAGTTCTTC.

This clonotype has at least ten counts. The rearrangement joins TRBV12-3 or TRBV12-4 to TRBJ1-1; D gene uncertain. V dropped 5 bases and J dropped 1 base, with 11 bases sitting between them. This CDR3 has 14 amino acids. DNA of the CDR3: TGTGCCAGCAGTCTACGGGGTTCGAACACTGAAGCTTTCTTT. Protein product: CASSLRGSNTEAFF.

This clonotype was observed many times. The V gene is TRBV5-1, the J gene TRBJ2-7; 7 bases map to TRBD2. The CDR3 sequence is 14 residues long. The germline gives CDR1 SGHRS, CDR2 YFSETQ. With 4 bases clipped from V and 3 bases from J, the junction kept 7 bases outside the gene matches. CDR3 amino acids: CASSLRGGGYEQYF. The CDR3 coding sequence is TGCGCCAGCAGCCTCCGCGGGGGAGGCTACGAGCAGTACTTC.

This clonotype has ten or more counts. The CDR3 region is CASSFGLAETGELFF. The CDR3 coding sequence is TGCGCCAGCAGCTTTGGACTAGCGGAAACCGGGGAGCTGTTTTTT. This rearrangement joins TRBV5-1 to TRBJ2-2; 10 bases line up with TRBD2. CDR1 is SGHRS, CDR2 YFSETQ, per germline. This CDR3 region has 15 residues. V shed 2 bases, J shed 5 bases, and the junction held 3 bases outside the gene matches.

The chain joins TRBV7-9 to TRBJ2-5; D possibly uses TRBD1 or TRBD2 (5 bases each). Germline V gene sequence: CDR1 SEHNR, CDR2 FQNEAQ (reference sequence). This CDR3 contains 13 residues. V was cut by 3 bases and J by 9 bases, with 14 bases left in between. Here the CDR3 reads CASSFEGPASQYF. The DNA for the CDR3 is TGTGCCAGCAGCTTTGAGGGACCTGCGTCCCAGTACTTC.

This clonotype occurred many times. This sequence joins TRBV4-3 and TRBJ2-7, with a possible D match to TRBD1 (6 bases). This CDR3 is built from 14 residues. Trimming took 0 bases from V and 6 from J, leaving 12 bases between them. Germline V gene lookup returns CDR1 LGHNA and CDR2 YSLEER. CDR3 protein: CASSQDLAGVEQYF. DNA for the CDR3: TGCGCCAGCAGCCAAGATTTGGCAGGGGTCGAGCAGTACTTC.

There are many counts of this clonotype. The chain couples TRBV5-1 to TRBJ1-2, with a tentative D call TRBD1 (6 bases). The V gene's germline CDR1 is SGHRS and CDR2 YFSETQ. V lost 1 base to trimming and J lost 7 bases, with 11 bases between them. This CDR3 is built from 13 residues. CDR3 protein: CASSLSGALGYTF. The CDR3 DNA follows: TGCGCCAGCAGCTTGTCAGGGGCGCTTGGCTACACCTTC.

This clonotype was seen ten or more times. V usage is TRBV7-6 and J usage is TRBJ1-5, with a weak D call TRBD1 (5 bases). Trimming stripped 0 bases from V and 5 bases from J, with 8 bases between. Germline lookup yields CDR1 SGHVS and CDR2 FNYEAQ. The CDR3 is 14 residues long. The CDR3 region has the DNA TGTGCCAGCAGCTTAGCCGAAGGGGATCAGCCCCAGCATTTT. It specifies CASSLAEGDQPQHF.

This chain joins TRBV7-6 and TRBJ1-1; TRBD1 aligns across 7 bases. V lost 7 bases, J lost 3 bases, and 17 bases stayed unmatched. Germline-derived CDR1 and CDR2 are SGHVS and FNYEAQ. The CDR3 has 17 amino acids. The CDR3 DNA reads as TGTGCCAGCATCCATCCCCTAAGGGGGCCTCCCGACACTGAAGCTTTCTTT. It encodes CASIHPLRGPPDTEAFF.

Ten or more counts support this clonotype. The chain links TRBV7-2 to TRBJ2-5; D is unclear. This CDR3 is 13 amino acids long. The V gene lost 1 base and the J gene lost 3 bases, with 6 bases spanning the gap. Germline CDR1 is SGHTA and CDR2 is FQGNSA. The CDR3 here is CASSLEREETQYF. CDR3 nucleotides: TGTGCCAGCAGCTTAGAACGAGAAGAGACCCAGTACTTC.